The 29 T cell receptor beta chains listed next were all sequenced from one sample in a study of shared clonotypes between healthy human individuals (dated by TCRdb to 2018 to 2020). Libraries were constructed by the immunoSEQ multiplex PCR assay. The source is immuneACCESS, and TCRdb retained only in-frame sequences with V and J called. Part of the clones is not carried over; for the studies checked, unresolved V genes explain less than half of this, and the remainder is unexplained. Present in this sample are some 490,000 clones, around 85% of which were seen just once. The ten largest clones represent about an eighth of the sample. Sequences were obtained from PBMCs. These receptors came from a middle-aged woman in good health. Some clones in this sample may be carry-over from other donors' samples.

The V call is TRBV9, the J call TRBJ2-7; perhaps TRBD1 as D (7 bases). V lost 0 bases and J lost 0, with 22 bases in between. The CDR3 spans 19 residues. Germline CDR1 and CDR2: SGDLS and YYNGEE. CDR3 region: CASSVDPIRPGGSSYEQYF. The CDR3 coding sequence is TGTGCCAGCAGCGTAGACCCAATCCGCCCAGGGGGGAGCTCCTACGAGCAGTACTTC.

This clone was seen a few times. The rearrangement uses TRBV1 and TRBJ1-5. TRBV1 is given as a pseudogene. This CDR3 contains 16 residues. CDR3 region: CTSSQAKASSNQPQHF. In DNA, the CDR3 is TGCACCAGCAGCCAAGCGAAGGCCAGTAGCAATCAGCCCCAGCATTTT.

In this sample, this clone turned up many times. V usage is TRBV5-5 and J usage is TRBJ2-7; D call uncertain. V lost 10 bases and J 5 bases, leaving 22 bases between the germline ends. The germline CDR1 and CDR2 sequences are SGHKS and YYEKEE (reference sequence). CDR3 length: 14 residues. Written as DNA, the CDR3 is TGTGCCTCAAGGGTGTCATGGCCCCCGGACGAGCAGTACTTC. Protein product: CASRVSWPPDEQYF.

This clone was counted between two and nine times. The chain uses TRBV15 and TRBJ2-6; a possible D gene is TRBD1 (6 bases). Deletions cut 5 bases from V and 3 bases from J, with 11 bases between. CDR3 length equals 15 residues. The germline gives CDR1 LNHNV, CDR2 YYDKDF (reference sequence). In DNA, the CDR3 is TGTGCCACCAGCGCCCAACAGGGTGGGGCCAACGTCCTGACTTTC. Encoded protein: CATSAQQGGANVLTF. The full variable domain, rest sourced from reference TRBV15 and TRBJ2-6, is DAMVIQNPRYQVTQFGKPVTLSCSQTLNHNVMYWYQQKSSQAPKLLFHYYDKDFNNEADTPDNFQSRRPNTSFCFLDIRSPGLGDTAMYLCATSAQQGGANVLTFGAGSRLTVL.

CDR3 DNA: TGTGCCAGCAGGCGAACCGGGACCACGAACACCGGGGAGCTGTTTTTT. Translation: CASRRTGTTNTGELFF. J is TRBJ2-2 and V is TRBV27, with D perhaps assigned TRBD1 or TRBD2 (5 bases each). With 6 bases removed from V and 0 bases from J, the gap between germline ends came to 14 bases. In germline, CDR1 is MNHEY, CDR2 SMNVEV (reference sequence). This CDR3 spans 16 amino acids.

This chain joins TRBV5-1 and TRBJ2-7; D uncertain. Trimming removed 1 base from V and 2 bases from J, with 10 bases in between. CDR3 length: 14 amino acids. The germline V gene has CDR1 SGHRS and CDR2 YFSETQ. CDR3 coding DNA: TGCGCCAGCAGCTTGCGACTTCAAGCCTACGAGCAGTACTTC. This codes for CASSLRLQAYEQYF.

The rearrangement joins TRBV6-6 to TRBJ1-3; 8 nucleotides agree with TRBD1. CDR1 and CDR2 (germline): MNHNY, SVGAGI (reference sequence). The CDR3 contains 15 residues. With V trimmed by 4 bases and J by 2 bases, 4 bases remained unmatched. CDR3 loop: CASSLTGATGNTIYF. CDR3 sequence (DNA): TGTGCCAGCAGTTTGACAGGGGCCACTGGAAACACCATATATTTT.

This clone has at least ten counts. Other DNA sequences in this sample translate to the same CDR3. V usage is TRBV11-2 and J usage is TRBJ2-2; D uncertain. V was shortened by 1 base and J by 5 bases, with 2 bases between the two germline ends. This CDR3 comprises 12 residues. CDR1 SGHAT and CDR2 FQNNGV come from the germline V gene. CDR3 nucleotide sequence: TGTGCCAGCAGCTTAGCTACCGGGGAGCTGTTTTTT. This encodes CASSLATGELFF.

This clone was detected ten times or more. V usage is TRBV7-2 and J usage is TRBJ2-1; 9 nucleotides agree with TRBD1. Germline V lookup: CDR1 SGHTA, CDR2 FQGNSA. This CDR3 is built from 13 residues. Germline trimming cut 8 bases from V and 7 bases from J; bases unmatched to any gene: 6. The CDR3 here is CASQGQGTNEQFF. CDR3 coding DNA: TGTGCCAGCCAGGGACAGGGTACGAATGAGCAGTTCTTC.

To note about this clone: With a far larger clone one base away, a read error is the likely cause. No conserved phenylalanine or tryptophan ends this CDR3, so it is likely a read error. V and J are TRBV5-6 and TRBJ2-7, with a weak D call TRBD1 (6 bases). V shed 3 bases and J shed 2 bases, with 12 bases lying between them. The CDR3 is 14 residues long. Germline V lookup: CDR1 SGHDT, CDR2 YYEEEE. The CDR3 protein is CASSYQQGPYEQYL. CDR3 nucleotides: TGTGCCAGCAGCTATCAGCAGGGGCCCTACGAGCAGTACTTA.

The chain uses TRBV7-8 and TRBJ2-7; TRBD2 matches 11 bases. CDR1 is SGHVS, CDR2 FQNEAQ, per germline. The J segment lost 0 bases and the V segment lost 5 bases, leaving 6 bases of the junction unmatched. The CDR3 has 16 amino acids. The CDR3 loop is CASSVTSGRNSYEQYF. The CDR3 bases are TGTGCCAGCAGCGTAACTAGCGGGAGAAACTCCTACGAGCAGTACTTC. The entire variable domain, with the rest obtained from reference TRBV7-8 and TRBJ2-7, is as follows: GAGVSQSPRYKVAKRGQDVALRCDPISGHVSLFWYQQALGQGPEFLTYFQNEAQLDKSGLPSDRFFAERPEGSVSTLKIQRTQQEDSAVYLCASSVTSGRNSYEQYFGPGTRLTVT.

This clone has just one count. The chain recombines TRBV6-1 with TRBJ1-3; maybe TRBD1 (5 bases). With 2 bases removed from V and 15 bases from J, the gap between germline ends came to 23 bases. From germline, CDR1 is MNHNS and CDR2 SASEGT. The CDR3 runs to 15 residues. This CDR3 is CASSENRLFSGNRYF. The CDR3 bases are TGTGCCAGCAGTGAAAACAGGTTATTCTCTGGAAATAGATATTTT.

The chain couples TRBV5-4 to TRBJ2-1; D is perhaps TRBD1 or TRBD2 (6 bases each). Germline V gene lookup returns CDR1 SGHNT and CDR2 YYREEE (reference sequence). Trimming took off 0 bases at V and 1 base at J, with 11 bases between the two ends. The CDR3 is 16 residues long. This CDR3 is CASSLGGAKSYNEQFF. The CDR3 region has the DNA TGTGCCAGCAGCTTGGGGGGGGCGAAATCCTACAATGAGCAGTTCTTC.

The V call is TRBV4-1, the J call TRBJ1-4; tentative D call: TRBD1 (6 bases). Germline V CDR1 and CDR2: MGHRA, YSYEKL. Trimming cost V 4 bases and J 7 bases, with 19 bases left between them. This CDR3 region has 16 residues. The CDR3 loop reads CASSLEGGGLGEKLFF. The CDR3 DNA reads as TGCGCCAGCAGCCTTGAGGGAGGGGGTCTGGGTGAAAAACTGTTTTTT.

Concerning this clone itself: A far larger clone differs by one base, so this is likely a read error. Other DNA sequences within the sample encode an identical CDR3. The J gene is TRBJ1-1, the V gene TRBV4-2, with D possibly being TRBD1 (5 bases). This CDR3 is built from 15 residues. The germline V gene encodes CDR1 LGHNA and CDR2 YNFKEQ. The CDR3 region is CASSQGGTLSTEAFF. As DNA, the CDR3 is TGTGCCAGCAGCCAAGGAGGGACCCTGAGCACTGAAGCCTTCTTT.

This chain uses TRBV27 with TRBJ1-3; D is uncertain. There are 11 residues in the CDR3. In germline, CDR1 is MNHEY, CDR2 SMNVEV (reference sequence). The germline V and J ends were trimmed by 10 bases and 3 bases, with 7 bases remaining between them. The CDR3: CATIFGNTIYF. The CDR3 DNA sequence: TGTGCCACCATATTTGGAAACACCATATATTTT.

The J gene is TRBJ2-5, the V gene TRBV7-3, with 9 bases fitting TRBD2. Unmatched junction bases numbered 10, after V lost 5 bases and J lost 3 bases. The CDR3 is made up of 16 amino acids. CDR1 SGHTA and CDR2 FQGTGA come from the germline V gene. This CDR3 is CASSELGSGSEETQYF. In nucleotides, the CDR3 is TGTGCCAGCAGCGAGTTGGGTAGCGGGAGTGAAGAGACCCAGTACTTC.

The chain has TRBV4-2 and TRBJ2-5; D may match TRBD1 or TRBD2 (5 bases each). This CDR3 is 15 amino acids long. The V end lost 4 bases, the J end lost 5 bases, and 17 bases lay between the germline ends. The germline V gene has CDR1 LGHNA and CDR2 YNFKEQ. The CDR3: CASSRSGTHRETQYF. In nucleotides, the CDR3 is TGTGCCAGCAGCCGGTCCGGGACCCACCGGGAGACCCAGTACTTC.

The chain uses TRBV10-3 and TRBJ2-7; D unresolved. Germline CDR1 reads ENHRY; CDR2 reads SYGVKD. The length of the CDR3 is 13 residues. Trimming stripped 4 bases from V and 4 bases from J, with 11 bases between. CDR3 coding DNA: TGTGCCATCAGTGGTGGGGTTTGGTACGAGCAGTACTTC. As protein: CAISGGVWYEQYF.

CDR3 region: CASSLGQGGTQYF. The DNA for the CDR3 is TGTGCCAGCAGTTTAGGGCAGGGTGGGACCCAGTACTTC. The chain couples TRBV27 to TRBJ2-5; a weak D match, TRBD1 (5 bases). From germline, CDR1 is MNHEY and CDR2 SMNVEV (reference sequence). The germline V and J ends were trimmed by 2 bases and 7 bases, with 11 bases remaining between them. There are 13 residues in the CDR3.

The chain has TRBV6-5 and TRBJ1-2; no clear D. The CDR3 loop spans 13 amino acids. The germline V gene encodes CDR1 MNHEY and CDR2 SVGAGI. Trimming took off 6 bases at V and 4 bases at J, with 12 bases between the two ends. The CDR3 reads CASRSPGPYGYTF. In nucleotides, the CDR3 is TGTGCCAGCAGATCTCCGGGCCCCTATGGCTACACCTTC.

The chain links TRBV19 to TRBJ1-1; D not resolved. V was trimmed by 5 bases and J by 6 bases, leaving 13 bases between them. The CDR3 extends over 13 amino acids. Germline V CDR1 and CDR2: LNHDA, SQIVND (reference sequence). The DNA for the CDR3 is TGTGCCAGTAGTTTCCGGGCGTCGGCTGAAGCTTTCTTT. The encoded protein is CASSFRASAEAFF. The complete variable domain, with remaining parts taken from reference TRBV19 and TRBJ1-1, reads DGGITQSPKYLFRKEGQNVTLSCEQNLNHDAMYWYRQDPGQGLRLIYYSQIVNDFQKGDIAEGYSVSREKKESFPLTVTSAQKNPTAFYLCASSFRASAEAFFGQGTRLTVV.

This rearrangement joins TRBV7-3 to TRBJ2-2; D gene ambiguous. From germline, CDR1 is SGHTA and CDR2 FQGTGA. V lost 1 base, J lost 8 bases, and 2 bases lay in between. The length of the CDR3 is 11 residues. CDR3 sequence: CASSLRGELFF. CDR3 bases: TGTGCCAGCAGCTTAAGGGGGGAGCTGTTTTTT.

This clone was detected only once. The chain combines TRBV9 with TRBJ2-2; 7 bases map to TRBD2. V gave up 4 bases and J gave up 7 bases; unmatched junction bases: 10. Germline V lookup: CDR1 SGDLS, CDR2 YYNGEE. CDR3 length: 15 amino acids. The CDR3 DNA sequence: TGTGCCAGCAGCAGGGAGGGCCAGTGGGGCGGGGAGCTGTTTTTT. Translation: CASSREGQWGGELFF. The full variable domain, in which reference TRBV9 and TRBJ2-2 provide the parts outside the CDR3, is DSGVTQTPKHLITATGQRVTLRCSPRSGDLSVYWYQQSLDQGLQFLIQYYNGEERAKGNILERFSAQQFPDLHSELNLSSLELGDSALYFCASSREGQWGGELFFGEGSRLTVL.

Details on this clone: With only one base between it and a far larger clone, this is likely a read error. The chain recombines TRBV19 with TRBJ2-7, with 8 nucleotides matching TRBD1. The trim removed 3 bases at V and 0 bases at J, leaving 7 bases unmatched. The CDR3 loop spans 16 amino acids. The germline CDR1 and CDR2 sequences are LNHDA and SQIVND (reference sequence). The CDR3 region is CASSIGQGWISYEQYF. The CDR3 DNA reads as TGTGCCAGTAGTATCGGACAGGGCTGGATCTCCTACGAGCAGTACTTC.

Details on this clone: This probably arose from a read error, given a far larger clone one base away. The chain is built from TRBV19 and TRBJ2-5, with 8 nucleotides matching TRBD2. J lost 1 base, V lost 6 bases, and 7 bases had no gene match. CDR3 length: 15 amino acids. CDR1 is LNHDA, CDR2 SQIVND, per germline (reference sequence). The CDR3 loop reads CASRWVGRAQETQYF. The CDR3 nucleotides are TGTGCCAGTAGATGGGTCGGGAGGGCCCAAGAGACCCAGTACTTC. The variable domain in full, completed from reference TRBV19 and TRBJ2-5, reads DGGITQSPKYLFRKEGQNVTLSCEQNLNHDAMYWYRQDPGQGLRLIYYSQIVNDFQKGDIAEGYSVSREKKESFPLTVTSAQKNPTAFYLCASRWVGRAQETQYFGPGTRLLVL.

The chain links TRBV5-8 to TRBJ2-7, with D maybe TRBD2 (7 bases). The CDR3 runs to 14 residues. Germline lookup yields CDR1 SGHTS and CDR2 YDEGEE. Trimming cost V 6 bases and J 7 bases, with 20 bases left between them. CDR3 in amino acids: CASTRGGGRVEQYF. CDR3 DNA: TGTGCCAGCACCCGAGGCGGGGGCCGCGTGGAGCAGTACTTC. The full variable domain, with the rest looked up from reference TRBV5-8 and TRBJ2-7, is EAGVTQSPTHLIKTRGQQATLRCSPISGHTSVYWYQQALGLGLQFLLWYDEGEERNRGNFPPRFSGRQFPNYSSELNVNALELEDSALYLCASTRGGGRVEQYFGPGTRLTVT.

V usage is TRBV6-1 and J usage is TRBJ1-5, with D possibly being TRBD1 (6 bases). The CDR3 extends over 16 amino acids. From germline, CDR1 is MNHNS and CDR2 SASEGT. The V end was cut by 4 bases, the J end by 6 bases, with 19 bases between. CDR3 in DNA: TGTGCCAGCAGTGGCCAGGCAGGGGCCCGGCGTCAGCCCCAGCATTTT. Protein: CASSGQAGARRQPQHF.

This clone was detected once. The J gene is TRBJ2-4, the V gene TRBV2; TRBD1 aligns across 7 bases. The CDR3 is made up of 13 amino acids. The germline gives CDR1 SNHLY, CDR2 FYNNEI. J gave up 7 bases and V 2 bases, and 2 bases lay outside the gene matches. CDR3 nucleotides: TGTGCCAGCAGTGAATTACAGGGGAACATTCAGTACTTC. Amino acids: CASSELQGNIQYF. The full variable domain, rest sourced from reference TRBV2 and TRBJ2-4, is EPEVTQTPSHQVTQMGQEVILRCVPISNHLYFYWYRQILGQKVEFLVSFYNNEISEKSEIFDDQFSVERPDGSNFTLKIRSTKLEDSAMYFCASSELQGNIQYFGAGTRLSVL.